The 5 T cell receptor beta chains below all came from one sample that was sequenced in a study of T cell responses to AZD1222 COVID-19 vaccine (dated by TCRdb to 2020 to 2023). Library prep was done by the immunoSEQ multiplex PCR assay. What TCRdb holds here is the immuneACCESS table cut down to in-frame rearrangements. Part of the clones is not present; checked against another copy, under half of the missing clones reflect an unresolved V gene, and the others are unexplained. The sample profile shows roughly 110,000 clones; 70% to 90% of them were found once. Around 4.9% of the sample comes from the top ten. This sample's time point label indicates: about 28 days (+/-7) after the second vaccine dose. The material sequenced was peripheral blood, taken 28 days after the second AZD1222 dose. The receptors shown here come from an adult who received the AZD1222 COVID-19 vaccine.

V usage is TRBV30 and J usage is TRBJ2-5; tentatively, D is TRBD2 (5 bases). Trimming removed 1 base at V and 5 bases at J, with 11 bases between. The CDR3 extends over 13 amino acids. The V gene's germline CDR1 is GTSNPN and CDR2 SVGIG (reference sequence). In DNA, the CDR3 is TGTGCCTGGAGTGGGAGGTTTGGGGAGACCCAGTACTTC. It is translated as CAWSGRFGETQYF.

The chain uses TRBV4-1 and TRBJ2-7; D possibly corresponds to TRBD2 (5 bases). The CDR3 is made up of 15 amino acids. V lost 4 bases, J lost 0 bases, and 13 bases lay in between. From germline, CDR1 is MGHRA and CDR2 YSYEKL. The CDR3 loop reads CASSLNMGSSYEQYF. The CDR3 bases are TGCGCCAGCAGCCTGAATATGGGGAGCTCCTACGAGCAGTACTTC.

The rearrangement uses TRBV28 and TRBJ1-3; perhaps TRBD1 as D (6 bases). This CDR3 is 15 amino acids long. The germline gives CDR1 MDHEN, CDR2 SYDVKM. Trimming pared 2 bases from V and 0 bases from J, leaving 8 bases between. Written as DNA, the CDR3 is TGTGCCAGCAGTTTAGGGGACAACTCTGGAAACACCATATATTTT. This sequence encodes CASSLGDNSGNTIYF. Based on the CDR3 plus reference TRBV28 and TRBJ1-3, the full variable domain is DVKVTQSSRYLVKRTGEKVFLECVQDMDHENMFWYRQDPGLGLRLIYFSYDVKMKEKGDIPEGYSVSREKKERFSLILESASTNQTSMYLCASSLGDNSGNTIYFGEGSWLTVV.

CDR3: CASSYSEGGINYGYTF. The CDR3, as DNA: TGTGCCAGCAGTTACTCCGAGGGGGGGATTAACTATGGCTACACCTTC. The J gene is TRBJ1-2, the V gene TRBV6-5; D might be TRBD1 (6 bases). The V gene's germline CDR1 is MNHEY and CDR2 SVGAGI. The V gene lost 0 bases and the J gene lost 1 base, with 12 bases spanning the gap. There are 16 residues in the CDR3.

The CDR3 bases are TGTGCCAGCAGCGAAGGGACACACTCCTACGAGCAGTACTTC. Protein: CASSEGTHSYEQYF. The genes are TRBV9 and TRBJ2-7; TRBD1 might be the D (6 bases). CDR1 and CDR2 (germline): SGDLS, YYNGEE. The ends were cut back, 3 bases at V and 0 bases at J, with 10 bases in the middle. This CDR3 has 14 amino acids.